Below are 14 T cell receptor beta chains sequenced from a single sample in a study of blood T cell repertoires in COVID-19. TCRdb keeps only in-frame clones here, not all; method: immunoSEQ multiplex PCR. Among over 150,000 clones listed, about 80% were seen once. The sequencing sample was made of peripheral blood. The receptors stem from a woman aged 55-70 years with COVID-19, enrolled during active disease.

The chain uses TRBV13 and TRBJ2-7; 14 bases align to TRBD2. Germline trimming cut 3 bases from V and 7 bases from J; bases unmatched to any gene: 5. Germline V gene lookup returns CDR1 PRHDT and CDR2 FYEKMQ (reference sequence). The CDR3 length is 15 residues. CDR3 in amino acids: CASSFWTSGGREQYF. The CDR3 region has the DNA TGTGCCAGCAGCTTCTGGACTAGCGGGGGGCGGGAGCAGTACTTC.

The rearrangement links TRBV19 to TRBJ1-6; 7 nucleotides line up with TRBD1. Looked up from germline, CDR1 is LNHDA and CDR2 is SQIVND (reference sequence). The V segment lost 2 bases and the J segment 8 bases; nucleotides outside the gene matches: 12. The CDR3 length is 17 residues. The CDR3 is CASSISRGQRIDSPLHF. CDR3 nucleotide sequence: TGTGCCAGTAGTATATCACGGGGACAGAGGATCGATTCACCCCTCCACTTT.

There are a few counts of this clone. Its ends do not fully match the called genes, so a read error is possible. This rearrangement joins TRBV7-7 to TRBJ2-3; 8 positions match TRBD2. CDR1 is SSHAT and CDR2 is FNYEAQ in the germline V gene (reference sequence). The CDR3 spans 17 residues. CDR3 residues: CASSPVAGLSSTDTQYF. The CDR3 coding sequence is TGTGCTAGCAGCCCTGTAGCGGGGCTCAGTAGCACAGATACGCAGTATTTT.

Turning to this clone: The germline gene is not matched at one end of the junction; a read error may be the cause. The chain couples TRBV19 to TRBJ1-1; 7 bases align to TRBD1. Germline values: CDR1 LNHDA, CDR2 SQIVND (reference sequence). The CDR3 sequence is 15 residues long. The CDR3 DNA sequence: TGTGCCAGTAGTTTAGAGACAGGGATCGGCACTGAAGCTTTCTTT. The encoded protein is CASSLETGIGTEAFF.

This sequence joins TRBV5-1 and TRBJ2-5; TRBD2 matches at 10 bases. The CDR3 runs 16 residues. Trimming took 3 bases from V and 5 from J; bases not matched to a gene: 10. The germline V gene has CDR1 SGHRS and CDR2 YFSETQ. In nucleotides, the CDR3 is TGCGCCAGCAGCTCCCTAGCGGGAGTAGCGCAGGAGACCCAGTACTTC. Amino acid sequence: CASSSLAGVAQETQYF.

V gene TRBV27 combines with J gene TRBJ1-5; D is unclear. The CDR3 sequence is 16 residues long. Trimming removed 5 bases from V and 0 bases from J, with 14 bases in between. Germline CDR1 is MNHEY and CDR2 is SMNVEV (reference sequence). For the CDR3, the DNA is TGTGCCAGCAGTCCAAATGGAGGTTATAGCAATCAGCCCCAGCATTTT. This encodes CASSPNGGYSNQPQHF.

Here the CDR3 reads CASSHRTGRTEAFF. Here the CDR3 DNA reads TGTGCCAGCAGCCATAGGACAGGGCGCACTGAAGCTTTCTTT. The J gene is TRBJ1-1, the V gene TRBV3-1 (or the pseudogene TRBV3-2); 8 bases agree with TRBD1. The trim removed 3 bases at V and 4 bases at J, leaving 4 bases unmatched. The CDR3 is 14 amino acids. Germline values: CDR1 LGHDT, CDR2 YNNKEL (reference sequence).

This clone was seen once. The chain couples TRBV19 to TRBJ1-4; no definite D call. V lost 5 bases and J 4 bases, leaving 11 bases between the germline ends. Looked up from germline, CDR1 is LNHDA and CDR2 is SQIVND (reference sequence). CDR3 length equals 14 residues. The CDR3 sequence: CASSDMGVNEKLFF. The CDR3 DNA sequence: TGTGCCAGTAGTGACATGGGCGTTAATGAAAAACTGTTTTTT.

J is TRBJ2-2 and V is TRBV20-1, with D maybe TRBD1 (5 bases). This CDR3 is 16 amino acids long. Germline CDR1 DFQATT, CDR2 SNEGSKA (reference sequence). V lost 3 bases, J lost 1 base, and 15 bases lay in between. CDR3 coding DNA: TGCAGTGCTAGTTCCCTAGACAGCGTGAACACCGGGGAGCTGTTTTTT. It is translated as CSASSLDSVNTGELFF.

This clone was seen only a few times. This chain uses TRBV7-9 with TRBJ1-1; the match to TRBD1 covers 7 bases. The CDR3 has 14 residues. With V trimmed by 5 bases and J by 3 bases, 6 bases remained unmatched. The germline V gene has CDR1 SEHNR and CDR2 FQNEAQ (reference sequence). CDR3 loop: CASSLQGSHTEAFF. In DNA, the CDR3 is TGTGCCAGCAGCCTACAGGGGTCGCACACTGAAGCTTTCTTT.

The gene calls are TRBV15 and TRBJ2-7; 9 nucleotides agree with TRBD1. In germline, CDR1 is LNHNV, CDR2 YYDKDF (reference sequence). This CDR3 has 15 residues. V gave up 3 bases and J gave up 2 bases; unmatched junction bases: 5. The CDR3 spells CATSSKRTGAYEQYF. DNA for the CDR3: TGTGCCACCAGCAGTAAAAGGACAGGGGCCTACGAGCAGTACTTC.

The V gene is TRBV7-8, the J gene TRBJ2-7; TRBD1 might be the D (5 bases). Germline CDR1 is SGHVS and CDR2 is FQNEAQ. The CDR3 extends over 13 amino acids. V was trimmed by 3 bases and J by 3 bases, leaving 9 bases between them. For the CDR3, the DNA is TGTGCCAGCAGCTTCCCAGGGAACTACGAGCAGTACTTC. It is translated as CASSFPGNYEQYF.

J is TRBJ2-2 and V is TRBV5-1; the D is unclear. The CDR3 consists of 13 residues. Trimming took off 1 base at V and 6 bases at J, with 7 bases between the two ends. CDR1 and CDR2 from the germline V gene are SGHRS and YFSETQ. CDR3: CASSLSVAGELFF. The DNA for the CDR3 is TGCGCCAGCAGCTTGTCCGTCGCCGGGGAGCTGTTTTTT.

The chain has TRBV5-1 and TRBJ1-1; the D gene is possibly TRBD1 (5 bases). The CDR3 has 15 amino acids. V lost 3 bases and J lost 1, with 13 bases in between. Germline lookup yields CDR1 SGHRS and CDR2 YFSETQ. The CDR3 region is CASSWTGLGNTEAFF. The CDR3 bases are TGCGCCAGCAGCTGGACGGGACTGGGGAACACTGAAGCTTTCTTT.